This is a list of T cell receptor beta chains from one sample in a study of blood T cell repertoires in COVID-19. Here immunoSEQ multiplex PCR was the method, and the copy in TCRdb shows in-frame clones only, minus some. The sample has roughly 230,000 clones, about 86% seen once. Sequences were obtained from PBMCs or T cells enriched from blood (not recorded which). These receptors were collected from a middle-aged man who had recovered from COVID-19. Both conserved end residues are part of each CDR3. D genes are given only for firm matches.

length: 11
J: TRBJ1-1
V: TRBV5-6
D: TRBD1
CDR3: CASSSGGTAFF

length: 18
J: TRBJ2-4
V: TRBV7-2
D: .
CDR3: CASSPPIPGLVELNIQYF

length: 14
J: TRBJ2-1
V: TRBV9
D: TRBD1
CDR3: CASSRTGYYNEQFF

length: 13
J: TRBJ2-7
V: TRBV3-1/TRBV3-2
D: .
CDR3: CASSQAVSYEQYF

length: 14
J: TRBJ1-3
V: TRBV29-1
D: .
CDR3: CSASGVLSGNTIYF

length: 15
J: TRBJ1-6
V: TRBV5-1
D: .
CDR3: CASSFDRSYNSPLHF

length: 15
J: TRBJ2-3
V: TRBV6-5
D: .
CDR3: CASTPRRVATDTQYF

length: 12
J: TRBJ2-7
V: TRBV10-2
D: .
CDR3: CASTKSGYEQYF

length: 19
J: TRBJ2-1
V: TRBV6-4
D: TRBD2
CDR3: CASSPGTSGRGAFYNEQFF

length: 15
J: TRBJ2-7
V: TRBV5-4
D: .
CDR3: CASSLSLTGDYEQYF

length: 15
J: TRBJ1-5
V: TRBV5-6
D: .
CDR3: CASSLAGREVAPQHF

length: 15
J: TRBJ2-1
V: TRBV7-9
D: TRBD1
CDR3: CASSPDRGWYNEQFF

length: 13
J: TRBJ2-7
V: TRBV10-3
D: TRBD1
CDR3: CAISLDRGYEQYF

length: 16
J: TRBJ1-5
V: TRBV20-1
D: TRBD1
CDR3: CSASPWDSNSNQPQHF

length: 13
J: TRBJ1-4
V: TRBV19
D: .
CDR3: CASSIDRGEKLFF

length: 15
J: TRBJ2-5
V: TRBV28
D: TRBD2
CDR3: CASSTPTSARGTQYF

length: 17
J: TRBJ2-7
V: TRBV11-3
D: TRBD1
CDR3: CASSFSQTRGLRDEQYF

length: 14
J: TRBJ2-4
V: TRBV30
D: TRBD1
CDR3: CAWSIQGAKNIQYF

length: 14
J: TRBJ2-3
V: TRBV6-1
D: TRBD2
CDR3: CASSEDAGVDTQYF

length: 14
J: TRBJ2-5
V: TRBV10-2
D: TRBD2
CDR3: CASLGLAGGETQYF

length: 14
J: TRBJ1-1
V: TRBV11-3
D: .
CDR3: CASSFSGQNTEAFF

length: 17
J: TRBJ2-1
V: TRBV7-3
D: TRBD2
CDR3: CASSLRSISGIYNEQFF

length: 16
J: TRBJ2-5
V: TRBV12-5
D: .
CDR3: CASGPVEGTPQETQYF

length: 18
J: TRBJ2-2
V: TRBV18
D: TRBD2
CDR3: CASSPMAGGLTNTGELFF

length: 13
J: TRBJ1-6
V: TRBV6-1
D: .
CDR3: CASSGVDRLPLHF

length: 13
J: TRBJ2-2
V: TRBV6-5
D: .
CDR3: CASSINRAGELFF

length: 11
J: TRBJ1-1
V: TRBV18
D: .
CDR3: CASSPNTEAFF

length: 17
J: TRBJ2-1
V: TRBV15
D: TRBD2
CDR3: CATSGLNGGNSYNEQFF

length: 17
J: TRBJ2-5
V: TRBV11-2
D: TRBD1
CDR3: CASSPRLDRDGQETQYF

length: 12
J: TRBJ1-4
V: TRBV19
D: .
CDR3: CPSGESHEKLFF

length: 14
J: TRBJ1-2
V: TRBV11-3
D: .
CDR3: CASSPPGGGPGYTF

length: 14
J: TRBJ2-4
V: TRBV18
D: TRBD2
CDR3: CASSPSGGENIQYF

length: 14
J: TRBJ1-4
V: TRBV7-8
D: TRBD1
CDR3: CASSRRDRGEKLFF

length: 15
J: TRBJ1-4
V: TRBV5-1
D: .
CDR3: CASSLAGVANEKLFF

length: 14
J: TRBJ2-2
V: TRBV5-3
D: .
CDR3: CARSFRRGTGELFF

length: 16
J: TRBJ1-1
V: TRBV3-1/TRBV3-2
D: TRBD1
CDR3: CASSPPGTGMNTEAFF

length: 14
J: TRBJ2-1
V: TRBV5-1
D: .
CDR3: CASSLTQGPNEQFF

length: 12
J: TRBJ2-5
V: TRBV12-3/TRBV12-4
D: .
CDR3: CASSFGPGAQYF

length: 18
J: TRBJ2-7
V: TRBV7-8
D: TRBD2
CDR3: CASSSLVLLAGGPHEQYF

length: 15
J: TRBJ1-3
V: TRBV10-3
D: TRBD1
CDR3: CAIRPRGQSGNTIYF

length: 14
J: TRBJ2-2
V: TRBV14
D: .
CDR3: CASSAERNTGELFF

length: 14
J: TRBJ1-1
V: TRBV19
D: .
CDR3: CASSIRSRNTEAFF

length: 15
J: TRBJ1-2
V: TRBV23-1
D: TRBD1
CDR3: CASSQTGTGKDGYTF

length: 14
J: TRBJ2-5
V: TRBV3-1/TRBV3-2
D: TRBD2
CDR3: CASSLHASGGTQYF

length: 15
J: TRBJ1-2
V: TRBV6-5
D: TRBD1
CDR3: CASSYPGQGDYGYTF

length: 15
J: TRBJ1-3
V: TRBV30
D: .
CDR3: CAWDSGGLSGNTIYF

length: 13
J: TRBJ1-1
V: TRBV11-2
D: .
CDR3: CATGGGNRAEAFF

length: 18
J: TRBJ2-4
V: TRBV19
D: .
CDR3: CASSLPGQGYGAKNIQYF

length: 13
J: TRBJ1-4
V: TRBV7-9
D: .
CDR3: CASSQLIGEKLFF

length: 14
J: TRBJ1-2
V: TRBV2
D: .
CDR3: CASGGWEGLRGYTF

length: 17
J: TRBJ1-1
V: TRBV11-3
D: .
CDR3: CASSLDRRGTEPAEAFF

length: 18
J: TRBJ1-1
V: TRBV7-8
D: .
CDR3: CASSLVPRPKDRNTEAFF

length: 14
J: TRBJ2-7
V: TRBV5-1
D: .
CDR3: CASSVSEPPYEQYF

length: 18
J: TRBJ2-6
V: TRBV5-1
D: .
CDR3: CASSFLGARDSGANVLTF

length: 13
J: TRBJ1-2
V: TRBV5-1
D: .
CDR3: CASSPDGDYGYTF

length: 13
J: TRBJ2-2
V: TRBV3-1/TRBV3-2
D: TRBD1
CDR3: CASGTGPTGELFF

length: 15
J: TRBJ2-3
V: TRBV25-1
D: .
CDR3: CASSDHRLFTDTQYF